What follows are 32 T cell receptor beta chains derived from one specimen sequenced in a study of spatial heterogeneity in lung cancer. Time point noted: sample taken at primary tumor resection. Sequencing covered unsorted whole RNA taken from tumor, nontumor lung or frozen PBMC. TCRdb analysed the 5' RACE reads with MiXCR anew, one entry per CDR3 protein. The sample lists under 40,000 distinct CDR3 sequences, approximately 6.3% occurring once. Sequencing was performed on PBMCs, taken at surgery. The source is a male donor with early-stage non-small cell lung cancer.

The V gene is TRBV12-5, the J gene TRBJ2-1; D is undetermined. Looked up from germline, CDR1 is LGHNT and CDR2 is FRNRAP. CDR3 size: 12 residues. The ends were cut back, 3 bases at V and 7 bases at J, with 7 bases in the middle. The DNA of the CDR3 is TGTGCTAGTGGTTTAGGAATGAATGAGCAGTTCTTC. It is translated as CASGLGMNEQFF.

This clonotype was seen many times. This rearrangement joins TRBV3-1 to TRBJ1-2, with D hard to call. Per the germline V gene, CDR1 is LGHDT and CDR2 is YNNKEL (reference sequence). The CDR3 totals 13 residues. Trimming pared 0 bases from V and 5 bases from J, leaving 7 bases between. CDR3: CASSQDRTYGYTF. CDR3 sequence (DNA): TGTGCCAGCAGCCAAGACAGGACTTATGGCTACACCTTC.

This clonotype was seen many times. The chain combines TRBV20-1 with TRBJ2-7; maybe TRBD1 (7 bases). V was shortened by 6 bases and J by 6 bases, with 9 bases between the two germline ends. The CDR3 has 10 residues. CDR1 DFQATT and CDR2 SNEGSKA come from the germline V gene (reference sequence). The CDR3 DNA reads TGCAGTGCCAGGGGGGTCGAGCAGTACTTC. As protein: CSARGVEQYF.

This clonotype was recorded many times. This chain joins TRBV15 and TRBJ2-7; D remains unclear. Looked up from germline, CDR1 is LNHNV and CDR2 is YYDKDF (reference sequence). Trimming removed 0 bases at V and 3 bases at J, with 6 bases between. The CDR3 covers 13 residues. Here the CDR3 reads CATSRESGYEQYF. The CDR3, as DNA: TGTGCCACCAGCAGAGAATCAGGCTACGAGCAGTACTTC.

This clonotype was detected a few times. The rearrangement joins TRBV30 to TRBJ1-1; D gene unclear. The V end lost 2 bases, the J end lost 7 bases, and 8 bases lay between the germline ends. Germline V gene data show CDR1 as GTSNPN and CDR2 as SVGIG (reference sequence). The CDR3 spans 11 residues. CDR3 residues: CAWSSRREAFF. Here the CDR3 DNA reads TGTGCCTGGAGTTCCCGACGTGAAGCTTTCTTT.

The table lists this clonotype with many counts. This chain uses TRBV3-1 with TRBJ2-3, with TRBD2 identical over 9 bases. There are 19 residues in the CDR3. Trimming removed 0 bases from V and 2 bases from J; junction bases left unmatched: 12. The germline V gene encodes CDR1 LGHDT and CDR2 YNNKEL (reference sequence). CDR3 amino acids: CASSQEALLAGKPTDTQYF. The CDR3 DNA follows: TGTGCCAGCAGCCAAGAAGCTCTTCTAGCGGGGAAGCCCACAGATACGCAGTATTTT.

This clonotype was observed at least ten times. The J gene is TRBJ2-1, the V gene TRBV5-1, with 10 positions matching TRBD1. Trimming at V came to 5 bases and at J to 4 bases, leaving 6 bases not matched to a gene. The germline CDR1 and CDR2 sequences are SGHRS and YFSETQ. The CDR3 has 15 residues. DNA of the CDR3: TGCGCCAGCAGAACCGGGACAGGGGTATACAATGAGCAGTTCTTC. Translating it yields CASRTGTGVYNEQFF.

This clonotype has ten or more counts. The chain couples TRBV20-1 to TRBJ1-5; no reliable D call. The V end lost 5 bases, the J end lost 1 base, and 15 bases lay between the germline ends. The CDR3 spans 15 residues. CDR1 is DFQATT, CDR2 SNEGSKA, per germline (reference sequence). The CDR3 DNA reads TGCAGTGCTGGGAAGGGTGGATTGAGCAATCAGCCCCAGCATTTT. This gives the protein CSAGKGGLSNQPQHF.

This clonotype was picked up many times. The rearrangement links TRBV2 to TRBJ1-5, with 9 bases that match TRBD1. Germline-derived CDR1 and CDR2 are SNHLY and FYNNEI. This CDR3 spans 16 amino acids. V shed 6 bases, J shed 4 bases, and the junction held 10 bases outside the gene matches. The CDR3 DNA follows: TGTGCCAGCAGGACAGGGGGAGGGGGAGGTAATCAGCCCCAGCATTTT. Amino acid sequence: CASRTGGGGGNQPQHF.

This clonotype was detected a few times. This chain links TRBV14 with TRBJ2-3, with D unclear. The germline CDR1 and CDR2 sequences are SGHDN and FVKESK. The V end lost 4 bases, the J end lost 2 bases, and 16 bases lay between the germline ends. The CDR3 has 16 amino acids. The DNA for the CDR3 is TGTGCCAGCAGCCCTTTCGGACGGTGGACCACAGATACGCAGTATTTT. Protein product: CASSPFGRWTTDTQYF.

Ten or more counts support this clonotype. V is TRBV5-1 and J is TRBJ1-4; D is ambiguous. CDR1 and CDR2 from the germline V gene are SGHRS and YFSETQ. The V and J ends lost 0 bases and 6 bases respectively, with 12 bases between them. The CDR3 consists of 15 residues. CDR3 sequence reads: CASSLARRIDEKLFF. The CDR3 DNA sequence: TGCGCCAGCAGCTTGGCCCGCAGGATTGATGAAAAACTGTTTTTT.

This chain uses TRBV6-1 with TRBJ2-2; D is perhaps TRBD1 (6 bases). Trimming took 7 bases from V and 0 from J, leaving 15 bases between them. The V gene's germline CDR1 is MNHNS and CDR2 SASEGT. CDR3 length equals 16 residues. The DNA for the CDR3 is TGTGCCAGCAAGCCCACCGGGACACCGAACACCGGGGAGCTGTTTTTT. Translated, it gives CASKPTGTPNTGELFF.

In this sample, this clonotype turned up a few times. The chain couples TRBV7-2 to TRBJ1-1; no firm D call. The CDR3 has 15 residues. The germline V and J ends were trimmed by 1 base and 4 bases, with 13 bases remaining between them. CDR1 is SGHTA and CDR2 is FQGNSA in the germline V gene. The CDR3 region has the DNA TGTGCCAGCAGCTTAGTCGGGGATAGTATCACTGAAGCTTTCTTT. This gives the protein CASSLVGDSITEAFF.

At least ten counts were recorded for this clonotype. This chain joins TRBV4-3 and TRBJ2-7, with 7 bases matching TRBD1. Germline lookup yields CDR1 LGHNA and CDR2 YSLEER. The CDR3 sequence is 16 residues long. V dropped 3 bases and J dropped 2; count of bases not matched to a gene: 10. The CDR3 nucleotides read TGCGCCAGCAGCCATCCTCGACAGGGTGGTGCCTACGAGCAGTACTTC. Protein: CASSHPRQGGAYEQYF.

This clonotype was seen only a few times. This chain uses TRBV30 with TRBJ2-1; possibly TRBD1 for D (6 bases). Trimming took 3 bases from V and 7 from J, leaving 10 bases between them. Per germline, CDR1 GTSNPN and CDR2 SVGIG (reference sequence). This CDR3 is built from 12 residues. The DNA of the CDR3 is TGTGCCTGGAGCCTCAGGGGAAATGAGCAGTTCTTC. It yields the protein CAWSLRGNEQFF.

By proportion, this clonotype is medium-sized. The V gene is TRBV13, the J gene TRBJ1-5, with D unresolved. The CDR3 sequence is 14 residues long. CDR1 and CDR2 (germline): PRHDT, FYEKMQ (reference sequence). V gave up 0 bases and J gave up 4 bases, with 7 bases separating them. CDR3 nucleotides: TGTGCCAGCAGCTTAGGAGGGCGGAATCAGCCCCAGCATTTT. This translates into CASSLGGRNQPQHF.

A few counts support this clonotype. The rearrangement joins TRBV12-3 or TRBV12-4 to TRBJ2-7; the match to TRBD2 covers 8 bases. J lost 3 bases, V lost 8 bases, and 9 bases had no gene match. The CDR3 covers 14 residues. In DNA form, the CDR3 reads TGTGCCAGCTCTTACGGGGGGGGTGGCTACGAGCAGTACTTC. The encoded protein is CASSYGGGGYEQYF.

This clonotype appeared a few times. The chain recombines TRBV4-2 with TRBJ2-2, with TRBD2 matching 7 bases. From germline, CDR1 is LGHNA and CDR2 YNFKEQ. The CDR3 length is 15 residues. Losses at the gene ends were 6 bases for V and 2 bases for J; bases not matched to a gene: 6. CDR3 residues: CASSHGGSNTGELFF. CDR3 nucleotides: TGTGCCAGCAGTCACGGGGGGTCCAACACCGGGGAGCTGTTTTTT.

CDR3 protein: CASSLADGWEQYF. The CDR3 DNA sequence: TGCGCCAGCAGCTTGGCCGACGGGTGGGAGCAGTACTTC. The gene calls are TRBV5-1 and TRBJ2-7; D remains unclear. This CDR3 has 13 residues. Between the trimmed V and J ends, which lost 0 bases and 7 bases, there was a span of 11 bases. Looked up from germline, CDR1 is SGHRS and CDR2 is YFSETQ.

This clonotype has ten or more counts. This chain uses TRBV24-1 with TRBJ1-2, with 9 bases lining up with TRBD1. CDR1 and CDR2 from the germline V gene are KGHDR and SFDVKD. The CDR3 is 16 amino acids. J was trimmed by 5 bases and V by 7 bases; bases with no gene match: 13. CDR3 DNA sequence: TGTGCCACCAGCACAGGGGGCGAAGGCCGGGCGTATGGCTACACCTTC. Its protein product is CATSTGGEGRAYGYTF.

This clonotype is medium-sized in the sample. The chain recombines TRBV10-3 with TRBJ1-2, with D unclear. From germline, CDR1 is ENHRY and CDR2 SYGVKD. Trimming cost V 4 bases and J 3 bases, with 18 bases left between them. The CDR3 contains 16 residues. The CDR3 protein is CAISGGFGVSYYGYTF. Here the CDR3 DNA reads TGTGCCATCAGTGGAGGCTTCGGGGTCTCCTACTATGGCTACACCTTC.

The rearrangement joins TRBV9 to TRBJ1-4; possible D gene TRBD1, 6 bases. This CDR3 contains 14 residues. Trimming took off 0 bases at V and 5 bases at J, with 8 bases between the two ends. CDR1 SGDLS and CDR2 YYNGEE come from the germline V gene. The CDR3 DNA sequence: TGTGCCAGCAGCGTAGAAGGGGGAAATGAAAAACTGTTTTTT. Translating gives CASSVEGGNEKLFF.

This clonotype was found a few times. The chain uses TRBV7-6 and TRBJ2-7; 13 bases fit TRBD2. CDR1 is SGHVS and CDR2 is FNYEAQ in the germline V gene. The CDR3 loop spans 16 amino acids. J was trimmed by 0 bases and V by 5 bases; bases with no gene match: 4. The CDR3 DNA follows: TGTGCCAGCAGCCCTTGGACTAGCGGGAGCTCCTACGAGCAGTACTTC. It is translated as CASSPWTSGSSYEQYF.

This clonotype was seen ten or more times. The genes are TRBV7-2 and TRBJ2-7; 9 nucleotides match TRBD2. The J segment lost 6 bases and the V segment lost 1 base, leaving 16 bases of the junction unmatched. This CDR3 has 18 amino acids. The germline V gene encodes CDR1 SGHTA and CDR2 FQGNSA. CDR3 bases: TGTGCCAGCAGCTTAGTTGGCGGGGGGGCCTTAACGTCGAGCGAGCAGTACTTC. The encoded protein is CASSLVGGGALTSSEQYF.

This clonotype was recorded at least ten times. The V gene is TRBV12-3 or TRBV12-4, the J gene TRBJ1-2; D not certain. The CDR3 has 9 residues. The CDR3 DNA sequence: TGTAACCCCATCTATGGCTACACCTTC. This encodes CNPIYGYTF.

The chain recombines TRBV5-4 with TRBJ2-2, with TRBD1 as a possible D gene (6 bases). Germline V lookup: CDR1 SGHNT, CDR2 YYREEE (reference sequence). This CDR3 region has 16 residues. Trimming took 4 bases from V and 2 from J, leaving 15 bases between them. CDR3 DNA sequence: TGTGCCAGCAGCCCATCGTACAGGGCTAACACCGGGGAGCTGTTTTTT. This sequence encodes CASSPSYRANTGELFF.

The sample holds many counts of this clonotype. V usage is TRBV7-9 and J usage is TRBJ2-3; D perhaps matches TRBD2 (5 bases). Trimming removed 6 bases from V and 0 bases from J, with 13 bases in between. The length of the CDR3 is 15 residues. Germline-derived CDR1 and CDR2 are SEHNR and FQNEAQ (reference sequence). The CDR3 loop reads CASRSSRRSTDTQYF. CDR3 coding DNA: TGTGCCAGCAGGTCTAGCCGCCGCAGCACAGATACGCAGTATTTT.

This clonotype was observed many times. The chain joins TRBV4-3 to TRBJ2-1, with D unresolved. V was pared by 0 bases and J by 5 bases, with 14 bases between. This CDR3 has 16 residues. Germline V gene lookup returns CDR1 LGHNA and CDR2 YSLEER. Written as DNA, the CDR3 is TGCGCCAGCAGCCAAGATGCATATCGAGGAAACAATGAGCAGTTCTTC. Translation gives CASSQDAYRGNNEQFF.

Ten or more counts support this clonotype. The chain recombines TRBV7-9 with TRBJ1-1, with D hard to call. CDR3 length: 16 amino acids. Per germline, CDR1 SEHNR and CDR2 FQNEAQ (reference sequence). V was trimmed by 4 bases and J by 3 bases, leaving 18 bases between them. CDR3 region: CASSSPWPLEYTEAFF. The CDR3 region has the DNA TGTGCCAGCAGCTCCCCATGGCCCTTGGAATACACTGAAGCTTTCTTT.

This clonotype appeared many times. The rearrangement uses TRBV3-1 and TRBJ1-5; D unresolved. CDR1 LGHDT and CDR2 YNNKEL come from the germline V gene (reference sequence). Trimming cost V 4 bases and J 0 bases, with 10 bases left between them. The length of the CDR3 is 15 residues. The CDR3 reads CASSPVGHSNQPQHF. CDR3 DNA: TGTGCCAGCAGCCCAGTAGGGCATAGCAATCAGCCCCAGCATTTT.

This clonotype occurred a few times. For the CDR3, the DNA is TGTGCCACCCCCACGGCGGGAGGTGAGACCCAGTACTTC. Amino acid sequence: CATPTAGGETQYF. The chain links TRBV30 to TRBJ2-5, with 8 bases identical to TRBD2. This CDR3 region has 13 residues. V dropped 8 bases and J dropped 5; count of bases not matched to a gene: 10. In germline, CDR1 is GTSNPN, CDR2 SVGIG (reference sequence).

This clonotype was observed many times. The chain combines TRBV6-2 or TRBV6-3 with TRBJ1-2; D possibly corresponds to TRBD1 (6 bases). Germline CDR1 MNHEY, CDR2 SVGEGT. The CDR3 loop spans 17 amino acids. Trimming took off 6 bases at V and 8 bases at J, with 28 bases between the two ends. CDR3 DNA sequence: TGTGCCAGCAGCCCCCTCGCGGGGGCGGCTCTGCTCTACGGCTACACCTTC. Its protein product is CASSPLAGAALLYGYTF.